A selection of T cell receptor beta chains follows, all from one sample in a study of cytomegalovirus exposure and HLA in healthy donors. Here immunoSEQ multiplex PCR was the method, and the copy in TCRdb shows in-frame clones only, minus some. Of 160,000 or so clones listed, around 85% were seen once; the top ten hold 0.75% to 0.95%. The sample was PBMCs. The receptors were gathered from a woman aged 30 to 39 in good health and CMV-seronegative. CDR3s include the opening cysteine and the closing phenylalanine or tryptophan. The D gene is left open where the match is weak. Expanded clones are given a class, and other clones once, few, many or no size at all.

NA | 15 | TRBJ2-7 | NA | TRBV28 | CASSLAHAGHYEQYF | TGTGCCAGCAGTTTGGCCCATGCGGGGCACTACGAGCAGTACTTC
NA | 15 | TRBJ2-4 | TRBD1 | TRBV19 | CASRRKGQGLNIQYF | TGTGCCAGTAGGCGAAAGGGACAGGGCCTAAACATTCAGTACTTC
NA | 16 | TRBJ2-7 | NA | TRBV7-2 | CASSLQAPAPSYEQYF | TGTGCCAGCAGCTTACAGGCCCCGGCCCCCTCCTACGAGCAGTACTTC
NA | 15 | TRBJ2-7 | TRBD1 | TRBV25-1 | CASSDPGQGPYEQYF | TGTGCCAGCAGTGACCCAGGACAGGGACCATACGAGCAGTACTTC
NA | 18 | TRBJ1-1 | NA | TRBV21-1 | CASSKVGQGAPRYTEAFF | NA
NA | 15 | TRBJ1-3 | NA | TRBV19 | CASSPKHLAGNTIYF | TGTGCCAGTAGCCCAAAGCACCTAGCTGGAAACACCATATATTTT
NA | 16 | TRBJ1-6 | NA | TRBV7-8 | CASSPQAAGYNSPLHF | TGTGCCAGCAGCCCACAGGCAGCCGGCTATAATTCACCCCTCCACTTT
NA | 14 | TRBJ1-4 | NA | TRBV5-1 | CASSPGGPNEKLFF | TGCGCCAGCAGCCCCGGAGGCCCTAATGAAAAACTGTTTTTT
NA | 14 | TRBJ2-2 | TRBD1 | TRBV29-1 | CSVEQQGGTGELFF | TGCAGCGTTGAACAACAGGGGGGCACCGGGGAGCTGTTTTTT
few | 13 | TRBJ2-2 | NA | TRBV7-3 | CASSLTPGGELFF | TGTGCCAGCAGCTTGACACCCGGCGGGGAGCTGTTTTTT
NA | 14 | TRBJ2-2 | NA | TRBV7-8 | CASSLISDTGELFF | TGTGCCAGCAGCTTGATAAGCGACACCGGGGAGCTGTTTTTT
NA | 15 | TRBJ2-5 | NA | TRBV7-2 | CASSLPRSTRETQYF | TGTGCCAGCAGCTTACCGCGGTCTACACGCGAGACCCAGTACTTC
NA | 14 | TRBJ1-1 | NA | TRBV18 | CASSLNRMNTEAFF | TGTGCCAGCTCACTTAACAGGATGAACACTGAAGCTTTCTTT
NA | 13 | TRBJ1-2 | NA | TRBV6-5 | CASSYGQRYGYTF | TGTGCCAGCAGTTACGGACAGCGCTATGGCTACACCTTC
NA | 14 | TRBJ2-5 | TRBD1 | TRBV23-1 | CASSQNRGQETQYF | TGCGCCAGCAGTCAGAACAGGGGGCAAGAGACCCAGTACTTC
once | 13 | TRBJ2-1 | NA | TRBV5-1 | CASSNYLRHEQFF | TGCGCCAGCAGTAACTACTTGAGGCATGAGCAGTTCTTC
NA | 16 | TRBJ2-3 | NA | TRBV18 | CASSPFLDRMTDTQYF | TGTGCCAGCTCACCATTTCTAGACAGGATGACAGATACGCAGTATTTT
once | 14 | TRBJ2-1 | TRBD2 | TRBV29-1 | CSNLAGGPVYEQFF | TGCAGCAACTTAGCGGGAGGACCGGTCTATGAGCAGTTCTTC
NA | 14 | TRBJ2-3 | NA | TRBV29-1 | CSVEEAVSPDTQYF | TGCAGCGTTGAAGAGGCGGTATCGCCAGATACGCAGTATTTT
NA | 12 | TRBJ2-5 | NA | TRBV28 | CASSLGHLAQYF | TGTGCCAGCAGTTTAGGGCACTTGGCCCAGTACTTC
NA | 15 | TRBJ2-7 | NA | TRBV7-2 | CASSLAQGNSYEQYF | TGTGCCAGCAGCTTAGCACAGGGAAACTCCTACGAGCAGTACTTC
NA | 12 | TRBJ1-1 | NA | TRBV30 | CAWKIGGTEAFF | TGTGCCTGGAAAATCGGGGGAACTGAAGCTTTCTTT
few | 13 | TRBJ2-3 | NA | TRBV5-6 | CASSFEETDTQYF | TGTGCCAGCAGCTTTGAGGAAACAGATACGCAGTATTTT
NA | 15 | TRBJ2-2 | NA | TRBV7-9 | CASRTTGDYTGELFF | TGTGCCAGCAGAACAACAGGAGACTACACCGGGGAGCTGTTTTTT
NA | 14 | TRBJ2-2 | NA | TRBV10-3 | CAIKAVTGTGELFF | TGTGCCATCAAAGCAGTGACGGGCACCGGGGAGCTGTTTTTT
NA | 15 | TRBJ2-7 | TRBD2 | TRBV27 | CASSWGHGRGNEQYF | TGTGCCAGCAGTTGGGGTCACGGGAGGGGTAACGAGCAGTACTTC
once | 17 | TRBJ2-5 | TRBD2 | TRBV9 | CASSVGGSAGGQETQYF | TGTGCCAGCAGCGTAGGAGGATCCGCGGGGGGGCAAGAGACCCAGTACTTC
NA | 13 | TRBJ2-3 | NA | TRBV9 | CASSVGGLDTQYF | TGTGCCAGCAGCGTAGGGGGGCTGGATACGCAGTATTTT
NA | 14 | TRBJ2-1 | TRBD2 | TRBV7-2 | CASRTSGTSGEQFF | TGTGCCAGCCGTACTAGCGGGACTAGTGGTGAGCAGTTCTTC
NA | 16 | TRBJ1-3 | TRBD1 | TRBV5-1 | CASSTGQGATGNTIYF | TGCGCCAGCAGCACCGGACAGGGTGCCACTGGAAACACCATATATTTT
NA | 13 | TRBJ2-7 | NA | TRBV7-7 | CASSPTGTYEQYF | TGTGCCAGCAGCCCGACGGGTACCTACGAGCAGTACTTC
NA | 16 | TRBJ2-7 | TRBD2 | TRBV5-1 | CASSPHRLAGGYEQYF | TGCGCCAGCAGCCCCCACCGACTAGCGGGAGGCTACGAGCAGTACTTC
NA | 14 | TRBJ2-5 | TRBD1 | TRBV7-9 | CASSWGDRTTEQYF | TGTGCCAGCAGCTGGGGGGACAGGACGACGGAGCAGTACTTC
NA | 16 | TRBJ1-5 | TRBD1 | TRBV10-3 | CAISLGTGDSNQPQHF | TGTGCCATCAGCCTCGGGACAGGGGACTCCAATCAGCCCCAGCATTTT